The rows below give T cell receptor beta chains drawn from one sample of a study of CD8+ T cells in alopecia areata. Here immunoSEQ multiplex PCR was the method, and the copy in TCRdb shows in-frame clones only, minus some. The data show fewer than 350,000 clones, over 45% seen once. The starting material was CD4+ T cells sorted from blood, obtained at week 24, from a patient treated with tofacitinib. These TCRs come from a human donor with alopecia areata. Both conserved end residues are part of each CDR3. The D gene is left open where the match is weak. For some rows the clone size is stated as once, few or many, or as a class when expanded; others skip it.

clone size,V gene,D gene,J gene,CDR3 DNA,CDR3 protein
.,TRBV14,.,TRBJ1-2,TGTGCCAGCAGCCAAGGGACCCAGGGGCAGGATGGCTACACCTTC,CASSQGTQGQDGYTF
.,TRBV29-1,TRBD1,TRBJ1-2,TGCAGTTCCCTCTACCTGACAGGGGACTATGGCTACACCTTC,CSSLYLTGDYGYTF
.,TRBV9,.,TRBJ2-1,TGTGCCAGCAGCGTAGGCAGCTCCTACAATGAGCAGTTCTTC,CASSVGSSYNEQFF
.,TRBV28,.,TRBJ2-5,TGTGCCAGCACCCCCGGCAGGGCCCAAGAGACCCAGTACTTC,CASTPGRAQETQYF
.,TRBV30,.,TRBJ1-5,TGTGCCTGGAGTGGGGAACAGGGTTTGGGCAATCAGCCCCAGCATTTT,CAWSGEQGLGNQPQHF
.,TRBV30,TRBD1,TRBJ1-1,TGTGCCTGGAGTGTAGAGTCAGGGGGCAAGGCTGAAGCTTTCTTT,CAWSVESGGKAEAFF
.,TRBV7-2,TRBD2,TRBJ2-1,TGTGCCAGCAGCCCCCAGACTAGCGGGGGGGCGGATGAGCAGTTCTTC,CASSPQTSGGADEQFF
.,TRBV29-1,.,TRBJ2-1,TGCAGCGTTGAGGGACGTAGCGGATACAATGAGCAGTTCTTC,CSVEGRSGYNEQFF
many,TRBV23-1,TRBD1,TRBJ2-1,TGCGCCACCCTCGACAGGGCCTACAATGAGCAGTTCTTC,CATLDRAYNEQFF
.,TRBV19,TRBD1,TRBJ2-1,TGTGCCAGTAGTCCCCCCCGACAGGGGAATGAGCAGTTCTTC,CASSPPRQGNEQFF
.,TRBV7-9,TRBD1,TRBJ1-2,TGTGCCAGCAGCCATGGGGACAGGGTGACCTATGGCTACACCTTC,CASSHGDRVTYGYTF
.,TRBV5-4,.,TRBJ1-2,TGCGCCAGCAGCTCGGACGGCCAGGGAGGCTACACCTTC,CASSSDGQGGYTF
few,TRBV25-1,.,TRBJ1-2,TGTGCCAGCAGTGTAAAACCGGGAGGCTATGGCTACACCTTC,CASSVKPGGYGYTF
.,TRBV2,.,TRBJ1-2,TGTGCCAGCAGTGAGGGTCCGTTCTATGGCTACACCTTC,CASSEGPFYGYTF
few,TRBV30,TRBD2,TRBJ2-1,TGTGCCTGCTCCGAGCGGGGGAATGAGCAGTTCTTC,CACSERGNEQFF
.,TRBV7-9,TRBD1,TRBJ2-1,TGTGCCAGCAGCTTAGGGGGACAGAACAATGAGCAGTTCTTC,CASSLGGQNNEQFF
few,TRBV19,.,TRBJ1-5,TGTGCCAGTAGTCGGACCACAGGCCAGCCCCAGCATTTT,CASSRTTGQPQHF
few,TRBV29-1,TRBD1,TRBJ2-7,TGCAGCGTCAGGGGGCCCTACGAGCAGTACTTC,CSVRGPYEQYF
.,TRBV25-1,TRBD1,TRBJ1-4,TGTGCCAGCAGTGATCTAGTCCCGGGACAGGGACTTAATGAAAAACTGTTTTTT,CASSDLVPGQGLNEKLFF
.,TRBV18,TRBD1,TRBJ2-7,TGTGCCAGCTCACCCGGGACAGGGGGCGACGAGCAGTACTTC,CASSPGTGGDEQYF
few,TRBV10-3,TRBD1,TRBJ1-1,TGTGCCATCACCTTGGACAGGCTGAACACTGAAGCTTTCTTT,CAITLDRLNTEAFF
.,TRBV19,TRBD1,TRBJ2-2,TGTGCCAGTACTCGGAAACAGGGGGCCGCCGGGGAGCTGTTTTTT,CASTRKQGAAGELFF
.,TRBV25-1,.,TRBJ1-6,TGTGCCAGCAGTGAAGGAGGCAGGGGCCCATCACCCCTCCACTTT,CASSEGGRGPSPLHF
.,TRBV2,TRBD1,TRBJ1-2,TGTGCCAGCAGGGACAGGGGGGATGGCTACACCTTC,CASRDRGDGYTF
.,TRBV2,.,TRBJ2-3,TGTGCCAGCAGTCCGCAGGGACTCTCTAGCACAGATACGCAGTATTTT,CASSPQGLSSTDTQYF
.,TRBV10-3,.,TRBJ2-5,TGTGCCATCAGTGGCGGGCAAGAGACCCAGTACTTC,CAISGGQETQYF
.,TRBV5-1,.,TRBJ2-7,TGCGCCAGCAGCTTGGGGGACTCCGGCTCCTACGAGCAGTACTTC,CASSLGDSGSYEQYF
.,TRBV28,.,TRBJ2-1,TGTGCCAGCAGTTTCTCGGGGTTAGGCTCCTACAATGAGCAGTTCTTC,CASSFSGLGSYNEQFF
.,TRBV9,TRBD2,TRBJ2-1,TGTGCCAGCAGCGTAGAGGCTAGCGGGGGGTACAATGAGCAGTTCTTC,CASSVEASGGYNEQFF
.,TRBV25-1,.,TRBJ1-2,TGTGCCAGCAGTGATTACAAGGTTTTTAACTATGGCTACACCTTC,CASSDYKVFNYGYTF
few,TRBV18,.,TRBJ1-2,TGTGCCAGCTCCCCGGACTATGGCTACACCTTC,CASSPDYGYTF
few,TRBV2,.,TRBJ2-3,TGTGCCGGAAGGATCGGGGGATCGTCAGATACGCAGTATTTT,CAGRIGGSSDTQYF
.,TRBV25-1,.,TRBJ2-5,TGTGCCAGCAGCCCCAGAGGGAGGGAGACCCAGTACTTC,CASSPRGRETQYF
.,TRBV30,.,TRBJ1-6,TGTGCCTGGAGGGGCGCGAGATCACCCCTCCACTTT,CAWRGARSPLHF
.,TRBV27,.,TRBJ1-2,TGTGCCAGCAGTTTGGACGGCTCTCTTGAGGGCTACACCTTC,CASSLDGSLEGYTF
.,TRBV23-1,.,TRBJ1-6,TGCGCCAGCAGTCAATCGGACGGGAATTCACCCCTCCACTTT,CASSQSDGNSPLHF
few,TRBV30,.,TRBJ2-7,TGTGCCTGGAGTCCAAGCTACGAGCAGTACTTC,CAWSPSYEQYF
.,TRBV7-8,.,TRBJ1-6,TGTGCCAGCAGCCCCGTAGGCAGCCCCAATTCACCCCTCCACTTT,CASSPVGSPNSPLHF
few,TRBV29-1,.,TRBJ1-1,TGCAGCGTTATCCTTCTGGTTACTGAAGCTTTCTTT,CSVILLVTEAFF
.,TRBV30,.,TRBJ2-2,TGTGCCTGGAGCGGCACCGGGGAGCTGTTTTTT,CAWSGTGELFF
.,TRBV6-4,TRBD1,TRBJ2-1,TGTGCCAGCAGCCCGGCCCTTGGGACAGGGGGCTGGAATGAGCAGTTCTTC,CASSPALGTGGWNEQFF
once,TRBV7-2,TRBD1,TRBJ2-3,TGTGCCAGCAGCCCCGGGGCAGGGGGCGCGCCAGATACGCAGTATTTT,CASSPGAGGAPDTQYF
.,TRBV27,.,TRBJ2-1,TGTGCCAGCAGTACCCAGGGGGAGGAGGGTGAGCAGTTCTTC,CASSTQGEEGEQFF
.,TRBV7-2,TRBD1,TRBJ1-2,TGTGCCAGCAGCCCAGGACAGGGGCCATATGGCTACACCTTC,CASSPGQGPYGYTF
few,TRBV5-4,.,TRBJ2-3,TGTGCCAGCAGCTTGGTCCGCGGGGCCTACACAGATACGCAGTATTTT,CASSLVRGAYTDTQYF
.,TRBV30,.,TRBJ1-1,TGTGCCTGGGGGGGACGGATGAACACTGAAGCTTTCTTT,CAWGGRMNTEAFF
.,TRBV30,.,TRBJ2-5,TGTGCCTGGAGTGTACAAGAGACCCAGTACTTC,CAWSVQETQYF
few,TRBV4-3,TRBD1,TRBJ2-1,TGCGCCAGCAGCCCCATTCCAGGGACAGGGTACAATGAGCAGTTCTTC,CASSPIPGTGYNEQFF
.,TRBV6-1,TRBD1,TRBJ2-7,TGTGCCAGCAGTGGGGGGACAGACGAGCAGTACTTC,CASSGGTDEQYF
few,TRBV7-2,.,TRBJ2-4,TGTGCCAGCAGCTACCCCAGACAGCTTCAGTACTTC,CASSYPRQLQYF
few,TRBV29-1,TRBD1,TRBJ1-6,TGCAGCGCCCGCAGGGGGTCGTATAATTCACCCCTCCACTTT,CSARRGSYNSPLHF
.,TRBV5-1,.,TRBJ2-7,TGCGCCAGCAGCATAGGGTGGACCCCAGGGTACGAGCAGTACTTC,CASSIGWTPGYEQYF
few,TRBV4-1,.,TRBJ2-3,TGCGCCAGCAGCCAAGTTGGAACGGCGGGGAGGACAGATACGCAGTATTTT,CASSQVGTAGRTDTQYF
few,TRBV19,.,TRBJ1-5,TGTGCCAGTAGTTATAGCAATCAGCCCCAGCATTTT,CASSYSNQPQHF
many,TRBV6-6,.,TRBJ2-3,TGTGCCAGCAGTCACAGGGATAGCACAGATACGCAGTATTTT,CASSHRDSTDTQYF